This TCR beta chain was documented in a study of naive and memory T cell subsets. Study observations and caveats: Over 85% of naive TCR sequences appeared only once, unlike memory subsets. Diversity fell and Gini index rose from naive through CM, EM, EMRA. The power law exponent of TCR abundance differed between naive and memory cells.

The germline V gene has CDR1 SEHNR and CDR2 FQNEAQ (reference sequence). The CDR3 contains 15 residues. After removal of 5 bases from V and 10 bases from J, the junction contained 13 bases not matched to a gene. Four subsets defined by CD45RA and CD27 were sorted after CD3, CD4, CD8 and live/dead staining. This clonotype was recorded many times. The antigen is not known. Two oligonucleotides, mixed equimolar, formed the beta constant-region primer covering TRBC1 and TRBC2. The ligated cDNA underwent four PCR rounds using SP2 and nested alpha and beta constant-region primers. TCRdb ran MiXCR on the UMI-ligation and nested PCR reads and lists one entry per CDR3 protein. This repertoire shows fewer than 3,500 distinct CDR3 sequences, over 4.5% found once; its top ten account for approximately 35%.

The sample comprised CD4+ TEMRA cells from blood. Subset meaning: effector memory re-expressing CD45RA, CD45RA+ CD27-. This chain uses TRBV7-9 with TRBJ2-1; TRBD2 aligns across 8 bases. The clonotype was recovered from a human donor in good health. CDR3 coding DNA: TGTGCCAGCAGCCCCCATAGCGGGAACACGAGAGAGCAGTTCTTC. Translated, it gives CASSPHSGNTREQFF.